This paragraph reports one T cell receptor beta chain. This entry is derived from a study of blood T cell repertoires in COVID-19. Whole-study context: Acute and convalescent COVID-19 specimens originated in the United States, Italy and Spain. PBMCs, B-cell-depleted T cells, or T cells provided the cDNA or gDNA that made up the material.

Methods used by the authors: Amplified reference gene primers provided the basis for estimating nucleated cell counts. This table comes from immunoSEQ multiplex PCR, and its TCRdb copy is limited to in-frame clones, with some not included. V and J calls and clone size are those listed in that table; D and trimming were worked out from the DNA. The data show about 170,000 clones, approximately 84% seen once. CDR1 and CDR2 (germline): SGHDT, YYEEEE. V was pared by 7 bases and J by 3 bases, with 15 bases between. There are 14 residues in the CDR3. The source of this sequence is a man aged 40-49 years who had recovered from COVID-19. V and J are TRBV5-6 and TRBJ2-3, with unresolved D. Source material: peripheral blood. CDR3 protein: CASGVNFGTDTQYF. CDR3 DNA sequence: TGTGCCAGCGGAGTGAATTTCGGGACAGATACGCAGTATTTT.